Each of the 19 T cell receptor beta chains below was sequenced from the same sample in a study of early T cells in non-severe SARS-CoV-2 infection. TCRdb reprocessed the 5' RACE reads via MiXCR and lists one record per CDR3 protein. The sample lists tens of thousands of distinct CDR3 sequences, roughly 12% seen once, with 3.5% to 5% in the top ten. The sequences come from whole blood, collected at baseline. These receptors were collected from an adult who was a healthcare worker with PCR-confirmed SARS-CoV-2 infection or an uninfected control (not recorded which).

This CDR3 reads CASSLTSWGGSSYEQYF. CDR3 coding DNA: TGTGCCAGCTCACTAACTTCTTGGGGAGGGAGCTCCTACGAGCAGTACTTC. The gene calls are TRBV18 and TRBJ2-7; 7 nucleotides agree with TRBD2. CDR3 size: 17 residues. After removal of 4 bases from V and 0 bases from J, the junction contained 12 bases not matched to a gene. CDR1 is KGHSH and CDR2 is LQKENI in the germline V gene.

The chain uses TRBV20-1 and TRBJ2-5; TRBD1 is a possible D gene (5 bases). The CDR3 is made up of 11 amino acids. Germline CDR1 DFQATT, CDR2 SNEGSKA (reference sequence). CDR3: CNARALETQYF. Written as DNA, the CDR3 is TGCAATGCCAGGGCCCTCGAGACCCAGTACTTC.

This clonotype turned up a few times. The CDR3 is CASGYSHNEQFF. CDR3 bases: TGTGCCAGCGGTTACAGTCACAATGAGCAGTTCTTC. The J gene is TRBJ2-1, the V gene TRBV9; D remains ambiguous. CDR1 is SGDLS and CDR2 is YYNGEE in the germline V gene. The length of the CDR3 is 12 residues. V was pared by 7 bases and J by 5 bases, with 10 bases between.

This clonotype was picked up a small number of times. This chain links TRBV11-3 with TRBJ2-7; D unresolved. Germline lookup yields CDR1 SGHNT and CDR2 YENEEA. CDR3 length equals 13 residues. Trimming took 5 bases from V and 5 from J, leaving 13 bases between them. For the CDR3, the DNA is TGTGCCAGCAGCACCCGCGGACGGAACGAGCAGTACTTC. Translated: CASSTRGRNEQYF.

As concerns this clonotype: An end of the junction differs from the germline gene, which may be a read error. The genes are TRBV6-2 or TRBV6-3 and TRBJ2-2; D is possibly TRBD2 (5 bases). Germline CDR1 reads MNHEY; CDR2 reads SVGEGT. The CDR3 totals 13 residues. The CDR3 is CASKAGPTGELFF. The CDR3, as DNA: TGTGCCTCGAAGGCGGGCCCCACCGGGGAGCTATTTTTT.

V gene TRBV6-6 combines with J gene TRBJ2-7; TRBD1 is a possible D gene (6 bases). V gave up 6 bases and J gave up 2 bases, with 8 bases separating them. The CDR3 is 12 residues long. CDR1 is MNHNY, CDR2 SVGAGI, per germline (reference sequence). The CDR3 here is CASRDSPYEQYF. CDR3 bases: TGTGCCAGCAGGGACAGTCCCTACGAGCAGTACTTC.

The chain links TRBV10-3 to TRBJ2-2; TRBD1 matches at 10 bases. V was clipped by 11 bases and J by 3 bases; unmatched bases: 6. Germline-derived CDR1 and CDR2 are ENHRY and SYGVKD. The CDR3 consists of 14 residues. The DNA of the CDR3 is TGTGCCGGGCGACAGGGGGCGGACACCGGGGAGCTGTTTTTT. Protein sequence: CAGRQGADTGELFF.

The chain links TRBV11-2 to TRBJ2-5, with a weak D call TRBD1 (5 bases). Germline CDR1 and CDR2: SGHAT and FQNNGV. V was shortened by 5 bases and J by 4 bases, with 5 bases between the two germline ends. This CDR3 region has 11 residues. The CDR3 is CASSTGETQYF. The CDR3 coding sequence is TGTGCCAGCAGCACAGGAGAGACCCAGTACTTC.

CDR3 sequence: CASSPGLHVETQYF. DNA for the CDR3: TGCGCCAGCAGCCCGGGACTCCACGTGGAGACCCAGTACTTC. The J gene is TRBJ2-5, the V gene TRBV4-1; D might be TRBD2 (6 bases). This CDR3 region has 14 residues. Trimming stripped 4 bases from V and 5 bases from J, with 14 bases between. Germline loops: CDR1 MGHRA, CDR2 YSYEKL.

This clonotype was seen a few times. The genes are TRBV5-4 and TRBJ2-3, with 8 bases aligning to TRBD2. The CDR3 spans 15 residues. In germline, CDR1 is SGHNT, CDR2 YYREEE (reference sequence). Trimming took 4 bases from V and 4 from J; bases not matched to a gene: 8. The CDR3 sequence is CASSPGTRGSDTQYF. DNA for the CDR3: TGTGCCAGCAGCCCCGGGACTAGGGGGTCAGATACGCAGTATTTT.

The chain recombines TRBV9 with TRBJ2-7; either TRBD1 or TRBD2 may supply D (5 bases each). The CDR3 loop spans 11 amino acids. The germline CDR1 and CDR2 sequences are SGDLS and YYNGEE. V gave up 4 bases and J gave up 11 bases, with 13 bases separating them. CDR3 nucleotides: TGTGCCAGCAGCACCGGGACCTCCGAGTACTTC. Amino acids: CASSTGTSEYF.

In this sample, this clonotype turned up many times. This rearrangement joins TRBV5-1 to TRBJ2-1, with 7 bases aligning to TRBD1. The trim removed 4 bases at V and 10 bases at J, leaving 14 bases unmatched. Germline CDR1 SGHRS, CDR2 YFSETQ. The CDR3 extends over 15 amino acids. CDR3 coding DNA: TGCGCCAGCAGCCGCCCGGAGACAGGGATGTACGAGCAGTTCTTC. Amino acid sequence: CASSRPETGMYEQFF.

This clonotype was observed a handful of times. DNA of the CDR3: TGTGCCAGCAGCTTCGGGGGACTCAGCTACGAGCAGTACTTC. This sequence encodes CASSFGGLSYEQYF. The rearrangement joins TRBV11-2 to TRBJ2-7, with D perhaps TRBD2 (6 bases). The ends were cut back, 3 bases at V and 3 bases at J, with 12 bases in the middle. Germline assignment: CDR1 SGHAT and CDR2 FQNNGV. The CDR3 loop spans 14 amino acids.

This rearrangement joins TRBV18 to TRBJ2-5; no clear D gene. Trimming stripped 3 bases from V and 5 bases from J, with 13 bases between. The germline CDR1 and CDR2 sequences are KGHSH and LQKENI. CDR3 size: 14 residues. DNA for the CDR3: TGTGCCAGCTCACCGTGGGGTGGAATGGAGACCCAGTACTTC. It codes for CASSPWGGMETQYF. Full variable domain (outside the CDR3, taken from reference TRBV18 and TRBJ2-5): NAGVMQNPRHLVRRRGQEARLRCSPMKGHSHVYWYRQLPEEGLKFMVYLQKENIIDESGMPKERFSAEFPKEGPSILRIQQVVRGDSAAYFCASSPWGGMETQYFGPGTRLLVL.

The table lists this clonotype with a few counts. V usage is TRBV20-1 and J usage is TRBJ1-1; no clear D gene. Trimming cost V 3 bases and J 3 bases, with 20 bases left between them. The CDR3 sequence is 16 residues long. Germline CDR1 is DFQATT and CDR2 is SNEGSKA (reference sequence). This CDR3 reads CSARDSRAAGDTEAFF. The CDR3 DNA follows: TGCAGTGCTAGGGACTCTCGGGCCGCGGGAGACACTGAAGCTTTCTTT.

This clonotype appeared a few times. The chain couples TRBV6-6 to TRBJ2-3; TRBD1 matches at 8 bases. Germline V gives CDR1 MNHNY, CDR2 SVGAGI (reference sequence). The CDR3 is 13 residues long. V lost 7 bases, J lost 1 base, and 1 base stayed unmatched. The CDR3 is CASTDRGTDTQYF. Here the CDR3 DNA reads TGTGCCAGCACGGACAGGGGCACAGATACGCAGTATTTT.

This clonotype has at least ten counts. The V gene is TRBV11-2, the J gene TRBJ2-2; no definite D call. Trimming left V 2 bases short and J 1 base short, with 8 bases between. The CDR3 spans 15 residues. Germline values: CDR1 SGHAT, CDR2 FQNNGV. The DNA of the CDR3 is TGTGCCAGCAGCTTAACGCCAGGGAACACCGGGGAGCTGTTTTTT. Its translation: CASSLTPGNTGELFF. Complete variable domain (other parts from reference TRBV11-2 and TRBJ2-2): EAGVAQSPRYKIIEKRQSVAFWCNPISGHATLYWYQQILGQGPKLLIQFQNNGVVDDSQLPKDRFSAERLKGVDSTLKIQPAKLEDSAVYLCASSLTPGNTGELFFGEGSRLTVL.

This clonotype was seen only a few times. V usage is TRBV7-2 and J usage is TRBJ2-4, with D possibly matching TRBD1 (5 bases). Trimming left V 3 bases short and J 3 bases short, with 6 bases between. This CDR3 region has 13 residues. Germline V gene data show CDR1 as SGHTA and CDR2 as FQGNSA. CDR3 region: CASSFDSKNIQYF. DNA of the CDR3: TGTGCCAGCAGCTTCGACAGCAAAAACATTCAGTACTTC.

At least ten counts were recorded for this clonotype. The CDR3 reads CASSPGIPDTQYF. Written as DNA, the CDR3 is TGTGCCAGCAGCCCAGGGATCCCAGATACGCAGTATTTT. The rearrangement joins TRBV7-9 to TRBJ2-3; TRBD1 might be the D (5 bases). The CDR3 has 13 amino acids. Germline V lookup: CDR1 SEHNR, CDR2 FQNEAQ (reference sequence). The V gene lost 5 bases and the J gene lost 4 bases, with 10 bases spanning the gap. Drawing the rest from reference TRBV7-9 and TRBJ2-3, the complete variable domain is DTGVSQNPRHKITKRGQNVTFRCDPISEHNRLYWYRQTLGQGPEFLTYFQNEAQLEKSRLLSDRFSAERPKGSFSTLEIQRTEQGDSAMYLCASSPGIPDTQYFGPGTRLTVL.